This T cell receptor (beta chain) was captured in a study of cytomegalovirus exposure and HLA in healthy donors (TCRdb year 2017). Study-wide context: In an earlier analysis of several hundred of the donors, around 300 Gb of sequence data and 90 million to 120 million unique TCR beta sequences from about 180 million T cells were reported. To predict cytomegalovirus infection status, the study combined high-throughput TCR immunosequencing, statistical association of individual TCRs with disease status, and machine learning. Class I and class II HLA loci were covered by the typing at four-digit resolution. The later analysis used no new phenotypic data to find candidate immune exposures, relying instead on TCR beta sequences and their occurrence across donors. Every repertoire in the discovery cohort had been generated on one and the same sequencing platform. The study was designed to test whether signatures of past pathogen exposure could be identified by cataloging public T cell receptors. To study patterns of TCR occurrence, a later analysis re-analyzed previously published TCR beta repertoires from 500 to 850 donors and added high-resolution HLA genotyping. In a later genetic analysis, genome-wide SNP genotypes for 398 of the 666 donors were used, and that subset was treated as a discovery cohort. Of the roughly 390 genotyped donors, around 81% fell in the genetic ancestry cluster associated with self-reported Caucasian donors. About 310 gigabases of sequencing data and approximately 93 million unique TCR sequences were included in an early release covering around 600 HLA-typed donors. Typing coverage differed by locus: A, B, C, DRB1 and DQB1 were typed in roughly 620-630 donors, DQA1 in roughly 510, DPA1 in 606, and DPB1 in about 450. Donor age, sex, ethnicity and CMV serostatus were collected together with the repertoire data. Using immunosequencing, the study profiled T cell repertoires from some 670 subjects and related those repertoires to cytomegalovirus serostatus. Across approximately 420 genotyped donors of the cohort, an average of roughly 250,000 unique TCR beta nucleotide sequences per donor were sequenced, and around 19% of those sequences were non-productive. Roughly five DR-DQ haplotypes were handled as single units for association and clustering because linkage in the cohort was strong. To decide whether each TCR beta V gene segment behaved as functional or pseudogenic, an earlier analysis of several hundred of the donors relied on high-throughput TCR beta sequencing. Besides the first cohort of hundreds of subjects, a separate validation cohort made up of over a hundred different subjects was used. Results and caveats for the whole study, not just this receptor: Most TCR sequences were seen in very few donors, while some public TCRs were found in many individuals. Immune exposure information for the cohort was limited to CMV serostatus. In both the original and validation cohorts, the classifier was reported to diagnose cytomegalovirus status with high specificity and sensitivity. In a later analysis, HLA-associated TCR beta chains were found to be more clonally expanded and to have lower generation probabilities than equally common non-associated chains. A cluster of highly shared sequence variants was judged likely to represent a technical artifact of the sequencing pipeline. In a later analysis, TCR association rates were found to vary across HLA loci, with the most associated TCRs seen for DRB1 alleles and the fewest for HLA-C alleles. Sequencing depth was assumed to be roughly uniform across donors in the presence/absence analyses, though that assumption may not hold. HLA typing was unavailable for some donors at each locus, so association tests used only the typed subset. The 87-base-pair reads could not distinguish some IMGT-functional V segments, including TRBV6-2 and TRBV6-3, so those segments were excluded. A later analysis found that most CMV-associated TCR beta chains appeared HLA-restricted, with HLA associations seemingly driven largely by CMV exposure. According to the authors, the approach could potentially be generalized to other disease states and immunological phenotypes. In a later analysis, several top co-occurrence clusters were reported to appear linked to parvovirus B19, influenza, CMV and Epstein-Barr virus. Strong co-occurrence of HLA alleles, especially DR and DQ, made assigning TCR associations to individual alleles difficult. In vitro tests confirmed that a few of the cytomegalovirus-associated TCR beta chains recognize cytomegalovirus antigens. The cohort was sequenced for TCR beta chains only, and without alpha or paired-chain data the features that could be detected were limited. V-gene and J-gene trimming of TCR beta chains was associated with a missense DCLRE1C variant in a later genetic analysis, and the association was replicated in an independent cohort. At a false discovery rate of 0.05, a later analysis linked around 15,000 TCR beta sequences to specific HLA alleles. A further reported finding was that TCR beta sequences accurately predicted the HLA-A and HLA-B alleles for most subjects in the first cohort. According to a later genetic analysis, donors in an Asian-associated ancestry cluster had fewer N-insertions in productive TCRs than the approximately 700-donor mean. The study gave a list of about 150 TCR beta chains associated with cytomegalovirus. Because counts were too low, roughly 17 rarely observed V segments, including chromosome 9 orphons, were left out of the earlier analysis of about 500 of the donors. An earlier analysis of some 560 of the donors showed that most TCR beta V segments appeared in productive rearrangements either about 90% or about 30% of the time, which broadly matched IMGT annotations. Linkage disequilibrium might explain the correlated functional status among segregating V segments, but an unknown experimental factor could not be ruled out.

To prepare the library, the immunoSEQ multiplex PCR assay was applied. A mixture of 60 forward primers for TCR Vbeta segments and 13 reverse primers for TCR Jbeta segments was used in the multiplex PCR. Amplification of the CDR3 region of rearranged TCR beta genes was performed with a multiplex PCR assay on genomic DNA. The Illumina HiSeq System was used to sequence the amplified TCR beta libraries as 87-base-pair reads. The authors processed their data as follows. Across the roughly 640 repertoires, a later analysis counted roughly 77 million unique TCR beta chains, some 11 million of which were shared by at least two donors. A nearest-neighbor algorithm error-corrected the raw reads and collapsed the reads into unique sequences, merging closely related sequences to remove PCR and sequencing errors. CDR3 sequences were aligned to IMGT reference sequences to assign V, D and J gene segments. For a sequence to be retained, at least a six-nucleotide match to both a V gene segment and a J gene segment was required. A rearrangement was called productive if the CDR3 had no stop codons and remained in frame with V and J, and every other rearrangement was called non-productive. Following IMGT convention, CDR3 was defined as the stretch from the second conserved V-encoded cysteine up to the conserved J-encoded phenylalanine. In an earlier analysis of 587 of the donors, sequences lacking an unambiguous match to a single V gene segment were excluded. An earlier analysis of under 750 of the donors called V segments functional above 56.7% productive rearrangements and segregating when the between-donor standard deviation exceeded 5%. A statistical classification framework was built for diagnosing cytomegalovirus status from the catalog of TCR beta chain sequences. In a later analysis, V and J genes were assigned by comparing TCR nucleotide sequences against IMGT/GENE-DB human TR gene sequences. A later analysis assigned CDR3 sequences and most-parsimonious VDJ recombination scenarios with the TCRdist pipeline. A later analysis defined each TCR beta chain by its CDR3 amino acid sequence plus V-gene family, and excluded reads lacking a unique V-gene family. A later analysis removed 550 to 650 highly shared, low-generation-probability nucleotide sequences to deal with suspected cross-contamination and a sequencing artifact. In a later analysis, a clonal expansion index was calculated for each public chain from normalized within-repertoire ranks of inferred template counts. In a later analysis, generation probabilities were computed with a VDJ recombination model fitted to out-of-frame rearrangements, and the resulting probabilities were checked against IGoR. Hypergeometric tests were used in a later analysis to score TCR-TCR, TCR-HLA and TCR-CMV co-occurrence, with a repertoire-size bias correction applied to the TCR pairs. A later analysis estimated false discovery rates by permuting HLA or CMV assignments 20 times. In a later analysis, co-occurring TCRs were grouped with DBSCAN, and TCRdist sequence similarity was added when clustering was performed within HLA-allele-positive subsets. Repertoires with fewer than 30,000 or more than 120,000 public chains were left out of co-occurrence clustering, as were several repertoires with anomalous nucleotide sharing. The immuneACCESS repertoire file appears here via TCRdb, limited to in-frame rearrangements. These files lack a portion of the clones; in checked studies, under half of the deficit traces to unresolved V genes, and the cause of the others is not known. That table gives V, J and clone size, and the DNA gave D and trimming. The sample records some 200,000 clones, 70% of which are singletons. The top ten clones comprise about 2.5% of the sample.

The cohort consisted of 600 to 750 healthy bone marrow donors. At the time of sampling, every cohort member was nominally healthy, though immune exposures that went unrecorded were likely present. The donor was CMV seropositive and was included in the group of some 290 seropositive cohort members. Every donor gave a peripheral blood sample, and the peripheral blood mononuclear cells from that sample were used for TCR beta sequencing. Genomic DNA extraction from the blood cell samples was performed with the Qiagen DNeasy Blood Extraction Kit. A note on this clone: It lacks a known antigen. No much larger clone exists at a distance of one base, and base qualities are not known.

According to the germline V gene, CDR1 reads SGHAT and CDR2 reads FQNNGV. Its CDR3 holds 13 amino acids, cysteine through phenylalanine. Only the CDR3 part of the read is kept: 39 bases, read in frame from the first base. V is pared back by 3 bases and J by 6 bases, with 9 bases lying between the germline termini. The source of this sequence is a man in his forties in good health and CMV-seropositive. Rearrangement joined TRBV11-2 to TRBJ1-5, with the D gene uncertain. Material: PBMCs. The DNA sequence is TGTGCCAGCAGCTTGAACAGAGCTCAGCCCCAGCATTTT. This sequence encodes CASSLNRAQPQHF.